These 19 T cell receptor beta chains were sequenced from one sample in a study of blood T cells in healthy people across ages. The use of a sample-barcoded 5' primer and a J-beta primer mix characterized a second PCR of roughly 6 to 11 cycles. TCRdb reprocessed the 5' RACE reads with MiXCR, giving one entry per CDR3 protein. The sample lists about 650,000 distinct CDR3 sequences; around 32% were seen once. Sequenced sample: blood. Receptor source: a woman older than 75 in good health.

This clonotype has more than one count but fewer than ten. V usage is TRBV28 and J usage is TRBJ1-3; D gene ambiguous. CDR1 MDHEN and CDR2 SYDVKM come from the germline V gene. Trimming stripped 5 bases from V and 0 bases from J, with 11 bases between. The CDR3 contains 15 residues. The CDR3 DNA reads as TGTGCCAGCAGTCCCCCCGCCAGCTCTGGAAACACCATATATTTT. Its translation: CASSPPASSGNTIYF.

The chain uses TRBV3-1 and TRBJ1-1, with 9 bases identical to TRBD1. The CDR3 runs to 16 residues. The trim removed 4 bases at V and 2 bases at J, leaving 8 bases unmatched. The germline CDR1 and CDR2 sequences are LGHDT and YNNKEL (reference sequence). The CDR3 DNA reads TGTGCCAGCAGCCGCCGGACAGGGGTCCTAAACACTGAAGCTTTCTTT. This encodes CASSRRTGVLNTEAFF. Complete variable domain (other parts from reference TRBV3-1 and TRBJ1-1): DTAVSQTPKYLVTQMGNDKSIKCEQNLGHDTMYWYKQDSKKFLKIMFSYNNKELIINETVPNRFSPKSPDKAHLNLHINSLELGDSAVYFCASSRRTGVLNTEAFFGQGTRLTVV.

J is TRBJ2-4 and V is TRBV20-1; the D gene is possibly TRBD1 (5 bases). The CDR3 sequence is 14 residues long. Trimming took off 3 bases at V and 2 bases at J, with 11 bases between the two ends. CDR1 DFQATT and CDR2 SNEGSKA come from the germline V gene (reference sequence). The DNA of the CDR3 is TGCAGTGCTAGGGGGCTGCGATCCAAAAACATTCAGTACTTC. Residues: CSARGLRSKNIQYF.

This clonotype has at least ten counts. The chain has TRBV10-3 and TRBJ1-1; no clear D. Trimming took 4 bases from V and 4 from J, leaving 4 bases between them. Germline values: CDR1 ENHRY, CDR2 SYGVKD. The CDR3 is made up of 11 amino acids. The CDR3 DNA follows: TGTGCCATCAGTGTTGGCACTGAAGCTTTCTTT. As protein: CAISVGTEAFF.

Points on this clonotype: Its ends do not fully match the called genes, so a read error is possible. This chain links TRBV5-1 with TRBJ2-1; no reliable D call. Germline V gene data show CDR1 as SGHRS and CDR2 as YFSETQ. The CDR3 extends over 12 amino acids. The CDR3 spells CTSSSGYNEQFF. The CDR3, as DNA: TGCACCAGTAGTTCCGGCTACAATGAGCAGTTCTTC.

The CDR3 here is CASSLGVIAGNTGELFF. For the CDR3, the DNA is TGTGCCAGCAGCTTAGGAGTAATAGCGGGGAACACCGGGGAGCTGTTTTTT. The chain combines TRBV7-2 with TRBJ2-2; 7 bases agree with TRBD2. V lost 1 base, J lost 1 base, and 6 bases stayed unmatched. Germline V CDR1 and CDR2: SGHTA, FQGNSA. The CDR3 is made up of 17 amino acids.

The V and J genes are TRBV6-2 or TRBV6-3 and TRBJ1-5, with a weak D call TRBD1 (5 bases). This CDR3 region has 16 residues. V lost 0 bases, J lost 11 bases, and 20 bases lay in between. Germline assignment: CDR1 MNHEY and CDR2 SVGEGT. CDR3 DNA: TGTGCCAGCAGTTACTCCGGCACGATGGGCGGGGGAGCCCAGCATTTT. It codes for CASSYSGTMGGGAQHF.

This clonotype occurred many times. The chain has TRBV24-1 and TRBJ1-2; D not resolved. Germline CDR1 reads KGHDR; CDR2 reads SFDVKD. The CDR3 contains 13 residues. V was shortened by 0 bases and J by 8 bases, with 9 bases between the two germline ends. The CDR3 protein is CATSDLSYAGYTF. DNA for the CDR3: TGTGCCACCAGTGATTTGTCATATGCCGGCTACACCTTC.

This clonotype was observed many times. The chain's CDR3 is CSALAGVQGGYTF. DNA for the CDR3: TGCAGTGCTCTTGCAGGGGTACAGGGCGGCTACACCTTC. This chain joins TRBV20-1 and TRBJ1-2; possibly TRBD1 for D (6 bases). The ends were cut back, 5 bases at V and 8 bases at J, with 18 bases in the middle. The germline V gene has CDR1 DFQATT and CDR2 SNEGSKA (reference sequence). The CDR3 spans 13 residues.

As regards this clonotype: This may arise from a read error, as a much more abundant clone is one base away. In DNA, the CDR3 is TGTGCCAGCAGTTCAATCGGGACCAGAGAGACCCAGTACTTC. This gives the protein CASSSIGTRETQYF. The chain joins TRBV28 to TRBJ2-5; D assignment may be TRBD1 or TRBD2 (5 bases each). Trimming cost V 4 bases and J 4 bases, with 13 bases left between them. From germline, CDR1 is MDHEN and CDR2 SYDVKM. This CDR3 has 14 residues.

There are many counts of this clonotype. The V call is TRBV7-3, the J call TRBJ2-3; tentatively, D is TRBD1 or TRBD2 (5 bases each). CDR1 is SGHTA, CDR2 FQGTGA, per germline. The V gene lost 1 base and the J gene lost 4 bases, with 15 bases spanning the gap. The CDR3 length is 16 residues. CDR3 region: CASSLSPGTPSDTQYF. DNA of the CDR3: TGTGCCAGCAGCTTAAGCCCGGGGACCCCATCAGATACGCAGTATTTT.

CDR3 residues: CASNKGQGIPYNEQFF. In DNA form, the CDR3 reads TGTGCCAGCAACAAGGGACAGGGTATACCCTACAATGAGCAGTTCTTC. This chain joins TRBV9 and TRBJ2-1; 9 positions match TRBD1. The CDR3 sequence is 16 residues long. Germline V gives CDR1 SGDLS, CDR2 YYNGEE. V lost 6 bases to trimming and J lost 2 bases; unmatched junction nucleotides: 9.

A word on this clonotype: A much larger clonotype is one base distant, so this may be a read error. The CDR3 sequence: CSDLKAGADPRAFF. The CDR3 bases are TGCAGCGACCTGAAAGCTGGGGCGGATCCAAGAGCTTTCTTT. The chain carries TRBV29-1 and TRBJ1-1, with D possibly TRBD1 on 5 matching bases. From germline, CDR1 is SQVTM and CDR2 ANQGSEA. The CDR3 runs 14 residues. V shed 7 bases and J shed 10 bases, with 25 bases lying between them.

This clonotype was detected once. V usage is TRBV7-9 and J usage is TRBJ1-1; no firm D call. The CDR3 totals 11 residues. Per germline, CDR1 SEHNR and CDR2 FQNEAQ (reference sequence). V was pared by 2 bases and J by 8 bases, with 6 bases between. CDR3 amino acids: CASSLLGEAFF. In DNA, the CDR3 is TGTGCCAGCAGCTTACTAGGGGAAGCTTTCTTT. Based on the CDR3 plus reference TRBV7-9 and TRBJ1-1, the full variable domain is DTGVSQNPRHKITKRGQNVTFRCDPISEHNRLYWYRQTLGQGPEFLTYFQNEAQLEKSRLLSDRFSAERPKGSFSTLEIQRTEQGDSAMYLCASSLLGEAFFGQGTRLTVV.

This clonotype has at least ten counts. The CDR3: CASSLGLPGNQPQHF. CDR3 sequence (DNA): TGTGCCAGCAGTTTGGGACTGCCGGGCAATCAGCCCCAGCATTTT. The V gene is TRBV12-3 or TRBV12-4, the J gene TRBJ1-5, with D perhaps matching TRBD1 (5 bases). This CDR3 has 15 amino acids. Trimming shortened V by 3 bases and J by 2 bases, and 11 bases separated the two germline ends.

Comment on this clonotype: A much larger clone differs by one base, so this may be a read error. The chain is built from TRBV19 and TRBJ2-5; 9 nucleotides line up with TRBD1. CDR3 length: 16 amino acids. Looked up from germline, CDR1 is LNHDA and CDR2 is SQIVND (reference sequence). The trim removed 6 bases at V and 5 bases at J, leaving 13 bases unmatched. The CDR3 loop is CASRNPGTGPCETQYF. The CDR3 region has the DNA TGTGCCAGTAGAAACCCCGGGACAGGGCCGTGTGAGACCCAGTACTTC.

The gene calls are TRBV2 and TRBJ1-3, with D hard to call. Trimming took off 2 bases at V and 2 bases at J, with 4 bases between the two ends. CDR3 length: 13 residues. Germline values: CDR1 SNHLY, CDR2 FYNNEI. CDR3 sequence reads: CASSESTGNTIYF. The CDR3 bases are TGTGCCAGCAGTGAATCGACTGGAAACACCATATATTTT.

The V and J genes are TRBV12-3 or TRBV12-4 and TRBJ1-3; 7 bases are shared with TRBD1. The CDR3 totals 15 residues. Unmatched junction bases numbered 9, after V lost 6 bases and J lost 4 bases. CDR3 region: CASSTDRNRGNTIYF. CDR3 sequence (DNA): TGTGCCAGCAGCACGGACAGGAACAGGGGAAACACCATATATTTT.

CDR3 protein: CASSYNRGGGEAFF. For the CDR3, the DNA is TGTGCCAGCAGTTACAACAGGGGTGGGGGTGAAGCTTTCTTT. V usage is TRBV6-5 and J usage is TRBJ1-1; 7 nucleotides align to TRBD1. The CDR3 is made up of 14 amino acids. V lost 2 bases and J lost 7; bases outside the gene matches: 7. CDR1 and CDR2 from the germline V gene are MNHEY and SVGAGI.